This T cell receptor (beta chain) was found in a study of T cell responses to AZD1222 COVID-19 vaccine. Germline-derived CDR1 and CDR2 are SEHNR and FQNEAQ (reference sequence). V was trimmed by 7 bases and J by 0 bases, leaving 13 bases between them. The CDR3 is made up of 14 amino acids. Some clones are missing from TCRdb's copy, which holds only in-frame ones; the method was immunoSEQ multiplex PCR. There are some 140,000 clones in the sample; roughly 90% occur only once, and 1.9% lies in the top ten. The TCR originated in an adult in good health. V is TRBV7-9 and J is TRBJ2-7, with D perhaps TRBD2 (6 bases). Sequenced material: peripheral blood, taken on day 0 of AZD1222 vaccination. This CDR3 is CASTQEGISYEQYF. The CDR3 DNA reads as TGTGCCAGCACCCAGGAGGGCATCTCCTACGAGCAGTACTTC.